This TCR beta chain was sequenced in a study of blood T cell repertoires in COVID-19. CDR3 length: 16 amino acids. Germline V gene sequence: CDR1 MDHEN, CDR2 SYDVKM. V lost 1 base, J lost 6 bases, and 15 bases lay in between. Only in-frame clones appear in the TCRdb table, and some are missing; sequencing was by immunoSEQ multiplex PCR. The repertoire holds some 260,000 clones, 70% to 90% seen once, with around 3% in the top ten. The receptor was derived from a man aged 18 to 29 with active or convalescent COVID-19. The rearrangement links TRBV28 to TRBJ2-2; D perhaps matches TRBD1 (5 bases). The sample was peripheral blood. Written as DNA, the CDR3 is TGTGCCAGCAGTTTATCAGGACAATCAAAATCCGGGGAGCTGTTTTTT. Amino acid sequence: CASSLSGQSKSGELFF.